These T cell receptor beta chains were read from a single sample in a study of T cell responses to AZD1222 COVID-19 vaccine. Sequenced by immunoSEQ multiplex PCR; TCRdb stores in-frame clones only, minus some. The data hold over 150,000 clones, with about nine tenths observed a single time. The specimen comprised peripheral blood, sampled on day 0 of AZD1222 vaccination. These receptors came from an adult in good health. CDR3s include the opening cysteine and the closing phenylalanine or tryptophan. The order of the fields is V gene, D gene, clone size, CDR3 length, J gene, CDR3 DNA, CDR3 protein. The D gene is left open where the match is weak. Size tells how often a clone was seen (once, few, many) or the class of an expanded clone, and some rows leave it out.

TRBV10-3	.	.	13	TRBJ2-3	TGTGCCATCAGTGACACAACTCCGCCCACGCAGTATTTT	CAISDTTPPTQYF
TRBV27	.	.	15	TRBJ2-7	TGTGCCAGCAGTTTACGGGGGGCCCCCTCCTACGAGCAGTACTTC	CASSLRGAPSYEQYF
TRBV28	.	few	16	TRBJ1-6	TGTGCCAGCAGGGGACCTGTGGGTATAGGTAATTCACCCCTCCACTTT	CASRGPVGIGNSPLHF
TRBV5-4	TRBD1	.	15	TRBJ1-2	TGTGCCAGCAGCTCTCGACAGGGGGCGGACTATGGCTACACCTTC	CASSSRQGADYGYTF
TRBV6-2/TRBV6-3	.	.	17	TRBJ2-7	TGTGCCAGCAGTTTCGGGGGGCTACTGGTACACTCCTACGAGCAGTACTTC	CASSFGGLLVHSYEQYF
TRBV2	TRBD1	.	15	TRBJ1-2	TGTGCCAGCAGTGAGGCGAGACAGGGGGCGCTTGGCTACACCTTC	CASSEARQGALGYTF
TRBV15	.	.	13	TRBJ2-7	TGTGCCACCAGCAAAACATCCGGGGACGAGCAGTACTTC	CATSKTSGDEQYF
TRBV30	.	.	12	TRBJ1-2	TGTGCCTGGAACAGGGAGGACTATGGCTACACCTTC	CAWNREDYGYTF
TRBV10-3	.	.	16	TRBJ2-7	TGTGCCATCTCAGGCCAAAAAGGTACACTGTCCTACGAGCAGTACTTC	CAISGQKGTLSYEQYF
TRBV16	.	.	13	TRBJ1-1	TGTGCCAGCAGCCGAGGGGTTAACACTGAAGCTTTCTTT	CASSRGVNTEAFF
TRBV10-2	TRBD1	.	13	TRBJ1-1	TGCGCCAGCAGTATGACAGGGGACACTGAAGCTTTCTTT	CASSMTGDTEAFF
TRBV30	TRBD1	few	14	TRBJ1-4	TGTGCCTGCACCGGACAGGGGCAAAATGAAAAACTGTTTTTT	CACTGQGQNEKLFF
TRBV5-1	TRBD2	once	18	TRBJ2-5	TGCGCCAGCAGCTTGGGTCCACTAGCGGGAATGTACCAAGAGACCCAGTACTTC	CASSLGPLAGMYQETQYF
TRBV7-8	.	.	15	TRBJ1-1	TGTGCCAGCAGCAACGGGGCCCTGAGGGACACTGAAGCTTTCTTT	CASSNGALRDTEAFF
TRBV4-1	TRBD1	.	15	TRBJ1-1	TGCGCCAGCAGCCCGGGACAGCACATGAACACTGAAGCTTTCTTT	CASSPGQHMNTEAFF
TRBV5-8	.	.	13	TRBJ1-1	TGTGCCATAAGATCCCAAGGGAACACTGAAGCTTTCTTT	CAIRSQGNTEAFF
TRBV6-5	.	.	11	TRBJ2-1	TGTGCCAGCACCACCGGGCATGAGCAGTTCTTC	CASTTGHEQFF
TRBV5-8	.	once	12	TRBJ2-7	TGTGCCAGCAACATCTACTCCTACGAGCAGTACTTC	CASNIYSYEQYF
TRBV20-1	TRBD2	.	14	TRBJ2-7	TGCAGTGCTAGTACTAGCGGGGCCTCCTACGAGCAGTACTTC	CSASTSGASYEQYF
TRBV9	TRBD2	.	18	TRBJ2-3	TGTGCCAGCAGCCCGGGGGTAGCGGGACTCGCCCGCACAGATACGCAGTATTTT	CASSPGVAGLARTDTQYF
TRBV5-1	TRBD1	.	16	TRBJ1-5	TGCGCCAGCAGCTTGGGGGGACAGGGAGGGAATCAGCCCCAGCATTTT	CASSLGGQGGNQPQHF
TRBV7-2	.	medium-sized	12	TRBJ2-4	TGTGCCAGCAGCCACCCTACAGGGAGACAGTACTTC	CASSHPTGRQYF
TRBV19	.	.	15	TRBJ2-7	TGTGCCAGTAGTCATCGCCTGAAGGTAGACTACGAGCAGTACTTC	CASSHRLKVDYEQYF
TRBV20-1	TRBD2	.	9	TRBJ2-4	TGCAGTGCCAGCGGGGGGGCTTCGTTC	CSASGGASF
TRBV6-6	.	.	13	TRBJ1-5	TGTGCCAGCAAACAGACTAGCAATCAGCCCCAGCATTTT	CASKQTSNQPQHF
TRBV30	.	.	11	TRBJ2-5	TGTGCCTGGAGTCGGACGGAGACCCAGTACTTC	CAWSRTETQYF
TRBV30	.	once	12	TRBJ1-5	TGTGCCTGGGGGGATAGCAATCAGCCCCAGCATTTT	CAWGDSNQPQHF
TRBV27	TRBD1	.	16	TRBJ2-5	TGTGCCAGCAGTACCTGGACAGGGGGGAGTGGAGAGACCCAGTACTTC	CASSTWTGGSGETQYF
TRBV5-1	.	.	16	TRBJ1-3	TGCGCCAGCAGCCTGATGGGGCCAACCTCTGGAAACACCATATATTTT	CASSLMGPTSGNTIYF
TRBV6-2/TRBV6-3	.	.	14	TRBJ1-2	TGTGCCAGCAGTTGGACAGCTCCCTCGGGGGGCTACACCTTC	CASSWTAPSGGYTF
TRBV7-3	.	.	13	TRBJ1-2	TGTGCCAGCAGCCCTTCGTGGGGGCATGGCTACACCTTC	CASSPSWGHGYTF
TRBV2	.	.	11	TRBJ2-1	TGTGCCAGCAGTCCGGGACCCAAGCAGTTCTTC	CASSPGPKQFF